This T cell receptor beta chain was identified during a study of T cells in Graves' hyperthyroidism and ophthalmopathy. Broader study findings: Researchers report that a 13 V-J model separated ophthalmopathy from stable hyperthyroidism.

From RNA transcripts, TCR beta CDR3 regions were amplified. First-round RT-PCR of the TCR CDR3 relied on the HTBI primer set. TCRdb called the multiplex PCR reads again in MiXCR, with one record for every CDR3 protein. The data hold hundreds of thousands of distinct CDR3 sequences, with less than 25% observed a single time. This clonotype was seen at least ten times. Its antigen remains unidentified. Germline-derived CDR1 and CDR2 are GTSNPN and SVGIG (reference sequence). Between the trimmed V and J ends, which lost 2 bases and 1 base, there was a span of 11 bases. The CDR3 contains 14 residues. This chain joins TRBV30 and TRBJ1-2; the D is unclear. The receptor's source is a man aged 25-45 years with Graves' ophthalmopathy. Material: blood. The CDR3 here is CAWSPGPLNYGYTF. The CDR3 nucleotides read TGTGCCTGGAGTCCCGGCCCACTTAACTATGGCTACACCTTC.